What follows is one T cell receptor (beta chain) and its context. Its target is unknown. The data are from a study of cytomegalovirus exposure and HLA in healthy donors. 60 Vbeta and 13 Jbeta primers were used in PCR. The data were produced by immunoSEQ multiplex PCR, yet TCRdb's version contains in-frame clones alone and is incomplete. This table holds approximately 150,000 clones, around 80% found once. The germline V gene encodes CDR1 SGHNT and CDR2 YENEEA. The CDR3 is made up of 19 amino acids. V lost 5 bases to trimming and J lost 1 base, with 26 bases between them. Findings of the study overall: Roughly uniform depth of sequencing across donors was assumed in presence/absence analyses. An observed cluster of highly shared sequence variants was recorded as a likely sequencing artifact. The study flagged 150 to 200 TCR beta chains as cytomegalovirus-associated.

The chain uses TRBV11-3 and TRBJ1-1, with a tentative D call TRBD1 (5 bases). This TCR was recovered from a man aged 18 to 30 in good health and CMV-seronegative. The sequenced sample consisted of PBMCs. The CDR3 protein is CASSTTRARTTQKNTEAFF. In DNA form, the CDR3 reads TGTGCCAGCAGCACTACCCGGGCGCGGACAACCCAGAAGAACACTGAAGCTTTCTTT.